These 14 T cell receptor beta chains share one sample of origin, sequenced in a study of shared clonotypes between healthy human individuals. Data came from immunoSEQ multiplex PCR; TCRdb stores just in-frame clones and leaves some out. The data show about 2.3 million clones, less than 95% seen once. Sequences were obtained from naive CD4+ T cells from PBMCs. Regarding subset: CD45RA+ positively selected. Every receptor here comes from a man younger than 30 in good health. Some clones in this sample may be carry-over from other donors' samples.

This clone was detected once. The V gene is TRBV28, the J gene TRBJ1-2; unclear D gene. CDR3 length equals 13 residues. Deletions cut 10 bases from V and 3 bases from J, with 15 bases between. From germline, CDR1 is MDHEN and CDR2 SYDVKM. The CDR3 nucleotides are TGTGCCACTTTCGGGAGGGTCGACTATGGCTACACCTTC. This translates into CATFGRVDYGYTF.

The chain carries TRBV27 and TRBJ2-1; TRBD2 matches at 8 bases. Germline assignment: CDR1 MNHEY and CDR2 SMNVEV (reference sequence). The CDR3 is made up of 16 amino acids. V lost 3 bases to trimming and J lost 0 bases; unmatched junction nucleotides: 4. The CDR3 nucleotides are TGTGCCAGCAGTTTTCAACTAGCGGACTCCTACAATGAGCAGTTCTTC. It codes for CASSFQLADSYNEQFF.

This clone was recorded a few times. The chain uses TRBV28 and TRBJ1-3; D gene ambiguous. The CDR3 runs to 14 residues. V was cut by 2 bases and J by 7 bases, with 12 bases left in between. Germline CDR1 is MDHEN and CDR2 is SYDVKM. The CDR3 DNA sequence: TGTGCCAGCAGTTTAAATACTGGTGGGAACACCATATATTTT. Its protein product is CASSLNTGGNTIYF.

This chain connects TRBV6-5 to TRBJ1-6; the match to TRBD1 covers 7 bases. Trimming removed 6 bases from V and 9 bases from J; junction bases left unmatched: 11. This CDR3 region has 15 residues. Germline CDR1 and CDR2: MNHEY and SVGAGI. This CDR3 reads CASSLSGRGGSPLHF. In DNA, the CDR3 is TGTGCCAGCAGCCTTTCGGGCAGGGGGGGTTCACCCCTCCACTTT.

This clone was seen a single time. The DNA for the CDR3 is TGCGCCAGCAGCCAAGTCCCCCCAATACCGGGCCTCCGTTCGTCAAAACTGTTTTTT. Its protein product is CASSQVPPIPGLRSSKLFF. The chain combines TRBV4-1 with TRBJ1-4; D uncertain. V gave up 1 base and J gave up 10 bases, with 28 bases separating them. The germline V gene encodes CDR1 MGHRA and CDR2 YSYEKL. There are 19 residues in the CDR3.

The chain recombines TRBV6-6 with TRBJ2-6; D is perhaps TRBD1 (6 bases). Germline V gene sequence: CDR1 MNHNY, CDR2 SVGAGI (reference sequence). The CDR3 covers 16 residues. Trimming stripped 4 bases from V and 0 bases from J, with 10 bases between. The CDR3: CASSLTGSSGANVLTF. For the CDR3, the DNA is TGTGCCAGCAGTTTAACAGGGTCCTCTGGGGCCAACGTCCTGACTTTC.

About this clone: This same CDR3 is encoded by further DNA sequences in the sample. The CDR3 DNA reads as TGTGCCAGCAGTGGACTAGCGGGAGGGGATACGCAGTATTTT. Protein: CASSGLAGGDTQYF. V usage is TRBV2 and J usage is TRBJ2-3; the match to TRBD2 covers 14 bases. CDR1 SNHLY and CDR2 FYNNEI come from the germline V gene. V shed 4 bases, J shed 6 bases, and the junction held 0 bases outside the gene matches. This CDR3 has 14 residues.

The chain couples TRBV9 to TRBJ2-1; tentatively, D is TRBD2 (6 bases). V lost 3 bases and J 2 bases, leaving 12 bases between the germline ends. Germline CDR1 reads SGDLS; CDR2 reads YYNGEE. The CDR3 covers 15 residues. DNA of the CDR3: TGTGCCAGCAGCGGTAACGCGGGAACCTACAATGAGCAGTTCTTC. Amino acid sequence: CASSGNAGTYNEQFF.

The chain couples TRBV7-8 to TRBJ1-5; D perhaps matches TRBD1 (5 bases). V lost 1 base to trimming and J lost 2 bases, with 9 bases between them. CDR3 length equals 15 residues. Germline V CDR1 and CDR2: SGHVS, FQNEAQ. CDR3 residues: CASSLGGSRNQPQHF. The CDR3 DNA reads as TGTGCCAGCAGCTTAGGGGGCAGCCGCAATCAGCCCCAGCATTTT.

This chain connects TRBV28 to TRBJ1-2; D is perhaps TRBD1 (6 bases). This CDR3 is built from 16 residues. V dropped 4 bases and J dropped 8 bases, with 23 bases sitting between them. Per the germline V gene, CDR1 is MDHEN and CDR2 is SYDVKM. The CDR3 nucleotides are TGTGCCAGCAGTTCGACACAAACAGGGTTGGGGTCCGGCTACACCTTC. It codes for CASSSTQTGLGSGYTF.

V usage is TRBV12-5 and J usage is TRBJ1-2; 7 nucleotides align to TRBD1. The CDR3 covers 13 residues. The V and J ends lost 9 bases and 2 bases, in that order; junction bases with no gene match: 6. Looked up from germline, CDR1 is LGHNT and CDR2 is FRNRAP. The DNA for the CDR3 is TGTGCTAGCGCCGGGACAGACAACTATGGCTACACCTTC. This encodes CASAGTDNYGYTF.

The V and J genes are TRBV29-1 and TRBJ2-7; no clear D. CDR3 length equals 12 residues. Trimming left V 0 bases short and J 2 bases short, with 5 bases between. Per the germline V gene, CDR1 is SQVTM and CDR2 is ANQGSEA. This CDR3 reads CSVEDRTYEQYF. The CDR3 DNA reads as TGCAGCGTTGAAGATCGGACCTACGAGCAGTACTTC.

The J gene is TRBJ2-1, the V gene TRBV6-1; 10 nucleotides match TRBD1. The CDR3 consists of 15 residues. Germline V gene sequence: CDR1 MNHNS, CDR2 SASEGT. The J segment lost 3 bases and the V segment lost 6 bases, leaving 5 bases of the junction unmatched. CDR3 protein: CASRGGQGLYNEQFF. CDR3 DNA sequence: TGTGCCAGCAGGGGGGGACAGGGGCTCTACAATGAGCAGTTCTTC.

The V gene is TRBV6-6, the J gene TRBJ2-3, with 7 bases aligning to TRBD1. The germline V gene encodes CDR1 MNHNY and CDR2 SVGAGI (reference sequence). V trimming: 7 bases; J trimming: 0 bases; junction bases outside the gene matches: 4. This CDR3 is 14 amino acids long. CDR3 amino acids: CASKQGSSTDTQYF. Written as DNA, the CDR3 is TGTGCCAGCAAACAGGGGAGCAGCACAGATACGCAGTATTTT.